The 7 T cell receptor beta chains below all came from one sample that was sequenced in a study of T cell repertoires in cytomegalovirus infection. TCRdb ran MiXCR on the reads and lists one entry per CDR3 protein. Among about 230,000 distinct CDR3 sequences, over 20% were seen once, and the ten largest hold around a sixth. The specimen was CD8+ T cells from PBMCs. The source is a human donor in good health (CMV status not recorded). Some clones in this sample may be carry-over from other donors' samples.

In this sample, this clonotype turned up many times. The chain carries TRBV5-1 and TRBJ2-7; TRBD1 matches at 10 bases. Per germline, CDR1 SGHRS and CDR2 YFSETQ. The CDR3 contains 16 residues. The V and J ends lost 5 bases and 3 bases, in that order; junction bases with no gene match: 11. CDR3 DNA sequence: TGCGCCAGCAGTCCTTTTCCTGGGACAGGGGTCTACGAGCAGTACTTC. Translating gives CASSPFPGTGVYEQYF.

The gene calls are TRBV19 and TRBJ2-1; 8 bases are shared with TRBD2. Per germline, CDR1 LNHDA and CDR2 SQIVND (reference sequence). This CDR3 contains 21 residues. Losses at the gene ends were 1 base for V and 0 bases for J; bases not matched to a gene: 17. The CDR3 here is CASSIAPERAGATFSYNEQFF. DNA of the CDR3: TGTGCCAGTAGTATAGCCCCTGAACGAGCGGGGGCGACCTTCTCCTACAATGAGCAGTTCTTC.

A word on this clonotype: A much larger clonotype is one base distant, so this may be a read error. CDR3 DNA: TGTGCCAGCAGCCCCGGACAGGGAGAACAGCCCCAGCATTTT. Encoded protein: CASSPGQGEQPQHF. The rearrangement joins TRBV7-9 to TRBJ1-5, with 8 bases lining up with TRBD1. J lost 7 bases, V lost 5 bases, and 7 bases had no gene match. This CDR3 contains 14 residues. Germline V gene lookup returns CDR1 SEHNR and CDR2 FQNEAQ (reference sequence).

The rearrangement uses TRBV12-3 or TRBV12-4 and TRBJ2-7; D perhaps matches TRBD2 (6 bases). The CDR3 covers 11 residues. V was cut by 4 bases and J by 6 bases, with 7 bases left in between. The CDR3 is CASSSGVEQYF. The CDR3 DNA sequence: TGTGCCAGCAGTTCGGGGGTCGAGCAGTACTTC.

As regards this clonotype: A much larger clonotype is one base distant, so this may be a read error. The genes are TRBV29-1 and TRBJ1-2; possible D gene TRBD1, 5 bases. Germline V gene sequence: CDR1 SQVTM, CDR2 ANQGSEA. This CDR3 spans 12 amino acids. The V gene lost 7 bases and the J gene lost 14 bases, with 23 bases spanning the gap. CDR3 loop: CSGEGITYGRTF. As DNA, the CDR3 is TGCAGCGGTGAGGGGATTACTTATGGCAGGACCTTC.

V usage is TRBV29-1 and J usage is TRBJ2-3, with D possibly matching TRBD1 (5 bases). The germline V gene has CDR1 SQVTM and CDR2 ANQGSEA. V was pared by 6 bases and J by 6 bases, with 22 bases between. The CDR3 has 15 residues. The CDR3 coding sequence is TGCAGCGTCGGTTACTATAAAACCCCAGGGGATACGCAGTATTTT. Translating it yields CSVGYYKTPGDTQYF.

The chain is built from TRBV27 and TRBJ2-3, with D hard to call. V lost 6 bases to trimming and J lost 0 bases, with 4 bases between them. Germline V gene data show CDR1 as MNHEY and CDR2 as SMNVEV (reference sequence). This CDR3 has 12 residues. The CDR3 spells CASRPSTDTQYF. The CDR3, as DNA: TGTGCCAGCAGACCCAGCACAGATACGCAGTATTTT.